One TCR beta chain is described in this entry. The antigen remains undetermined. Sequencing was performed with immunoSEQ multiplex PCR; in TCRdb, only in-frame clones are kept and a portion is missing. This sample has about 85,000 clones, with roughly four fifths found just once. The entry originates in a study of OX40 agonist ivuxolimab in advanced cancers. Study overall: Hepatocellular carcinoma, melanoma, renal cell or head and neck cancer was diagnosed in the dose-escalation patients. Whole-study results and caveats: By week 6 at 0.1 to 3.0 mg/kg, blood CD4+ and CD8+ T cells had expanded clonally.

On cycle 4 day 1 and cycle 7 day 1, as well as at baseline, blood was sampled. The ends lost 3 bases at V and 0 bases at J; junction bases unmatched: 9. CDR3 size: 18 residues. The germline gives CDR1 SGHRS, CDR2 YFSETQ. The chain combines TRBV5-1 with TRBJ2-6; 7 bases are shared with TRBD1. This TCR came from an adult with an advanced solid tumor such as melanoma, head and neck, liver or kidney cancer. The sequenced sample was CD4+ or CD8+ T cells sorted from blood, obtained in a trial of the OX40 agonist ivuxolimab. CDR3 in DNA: TGCGCCAGCAGCTACCGGGACAGTATGGCCTCTGGGGCCAACGTCCTGACTTTC. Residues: CASSYRDSMASGANVLTF. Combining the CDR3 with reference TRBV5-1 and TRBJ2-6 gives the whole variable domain KAGVTQTPRYLIKTRGQQVTLSCSPISGHRSVSWYQQTPGQGLQFLFEYFSETQRNKGNFPGRFSGRQFSNSRSEMNVSTLELGDSALYLCASSYRDSMASGANVLTFGAGSRLTVL.